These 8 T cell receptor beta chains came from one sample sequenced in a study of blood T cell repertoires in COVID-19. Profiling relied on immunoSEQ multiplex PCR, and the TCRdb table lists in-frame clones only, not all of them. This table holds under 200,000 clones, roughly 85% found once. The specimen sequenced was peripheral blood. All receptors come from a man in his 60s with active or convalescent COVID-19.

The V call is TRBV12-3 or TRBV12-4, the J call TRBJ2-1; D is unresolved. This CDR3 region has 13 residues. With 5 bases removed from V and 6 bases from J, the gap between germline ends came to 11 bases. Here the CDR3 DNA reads TGTGCCAGCAGTCTCCGTCTTCGCAATGAGCAGTTCTTC. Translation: CASSLRLRNEQFF.

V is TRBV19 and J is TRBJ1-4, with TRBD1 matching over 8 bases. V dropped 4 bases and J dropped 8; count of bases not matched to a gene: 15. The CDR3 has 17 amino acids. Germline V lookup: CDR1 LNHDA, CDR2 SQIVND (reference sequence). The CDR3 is CASSKGGTGVLLEKLFF. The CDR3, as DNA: TGTGCCAGTAGTAAGGGTGGGACAGGCGTGCTGCTGGAAAAACTGTTTTTT. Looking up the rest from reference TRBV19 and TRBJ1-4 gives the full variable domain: DGGITQSPKYLFRKEGQNVTLSCEQNLNHDAMYWYRQDPGQGLRLIYYSQIVNDFQKGDIAEGYSVSREKKESFPLTVTSAQKNPTAFYLCASSKGGTGVLLEKLFFGSGTQLSVL.

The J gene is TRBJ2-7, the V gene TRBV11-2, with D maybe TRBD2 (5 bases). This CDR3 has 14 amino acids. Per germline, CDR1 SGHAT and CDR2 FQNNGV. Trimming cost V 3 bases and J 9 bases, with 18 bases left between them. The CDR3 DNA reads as TGTGCCAGCAGCTTGGACGGCTACCCTGAGGGGCAGTACTTC. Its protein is CASSLDGYPEGQYF. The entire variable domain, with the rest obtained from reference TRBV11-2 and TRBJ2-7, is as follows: EAGVAQSPRYKIIEKRQSVAFWCNPISGHATLYWYQQILGQGPKLLIQFQNNGVVDDSQLPKDRFSAERLKGVDSTLKIQPAKLEDSAVYLCASSLDGYPEGQYFGPGTRLTVT.

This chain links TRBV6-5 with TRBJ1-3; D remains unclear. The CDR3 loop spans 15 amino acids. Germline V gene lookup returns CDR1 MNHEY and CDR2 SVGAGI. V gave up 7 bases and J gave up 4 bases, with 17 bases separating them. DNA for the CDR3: TGTGCCAGCATCCAAGCACGTGCAGGCGGAAACACCATATATTTT. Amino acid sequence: CASIQARAGGNTIYF.

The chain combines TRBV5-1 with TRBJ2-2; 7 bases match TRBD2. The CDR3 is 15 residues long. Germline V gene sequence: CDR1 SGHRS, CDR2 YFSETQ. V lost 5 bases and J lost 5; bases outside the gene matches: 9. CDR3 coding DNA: TGCGCCAGCAGTTTGAGGCTGGGGGGGACCGGGGAGCTGTTTTTT. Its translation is CASSLRLGGTGELFF.

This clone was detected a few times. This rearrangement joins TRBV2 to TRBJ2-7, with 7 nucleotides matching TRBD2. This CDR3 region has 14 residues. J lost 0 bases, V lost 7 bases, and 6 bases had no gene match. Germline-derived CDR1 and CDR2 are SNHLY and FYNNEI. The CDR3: CASTWEGSSYEQYF. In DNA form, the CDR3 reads TGTGCCAGCACCTGGGAGGGCAGCTCCTACGAGCAGTACTTC.

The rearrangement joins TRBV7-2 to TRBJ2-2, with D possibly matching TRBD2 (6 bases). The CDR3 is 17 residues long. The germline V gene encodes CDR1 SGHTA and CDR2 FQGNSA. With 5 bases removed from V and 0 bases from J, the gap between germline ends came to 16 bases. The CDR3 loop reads CASSPLWRGTNTGELFF. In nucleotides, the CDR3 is TGTGCCAGCAGCCCACTGTGGAGGGGCACGAACACCGGGGAGCTGTTTTTT.

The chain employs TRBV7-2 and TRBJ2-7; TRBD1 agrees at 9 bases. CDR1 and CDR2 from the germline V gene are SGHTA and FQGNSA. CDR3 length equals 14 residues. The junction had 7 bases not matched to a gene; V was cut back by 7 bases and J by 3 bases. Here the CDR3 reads CASTLTGGVYEQYF. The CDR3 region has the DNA TGTGCCAGCACCCTGACAGGGGGAGTCTACGAGCAGTACTTC.